This entry is about one T cell receptor (beta chain). This clone was detected a few times. The clone's antigen remains unknown. No much larger clone exists at a distance of one base, and base qualities are not known. The data derive from a study of cytomegalovirus exposure and HLA in healthy donors (dated by TCRdb to 2016 to 2017). For the study in its entirety: According to an earlier analysis of several hundred of the donors, about 170 million T cells yielded 95 million to 140 million unique TCR beta sequences and less than 300 Gb of sequence data. An early release covering more than 500 HLA-typed donors comprised approximately 290 gigabases of sequencing data and tens of millions of unique TCR sequences. Of the approximately 400 genotyped donors, less than 85% were placed in the genetic ancestry cluster associated with self-reported Caucasian donors. The study was designed to test whether signatures of past pathogen exposure could be identified by cataloging public T cell receptors. The study used immunosequencing to profile the T cell repertoires of approximately 690 subjects and linked those repertoires to cytomegalovirus serostatus. A separate validation cohort of roughly 130 different subjects was used in addition to the roughly 700-subject first cohort. To predict cytomegalovirus infection status, the study brought together high-throughput TCR immunosequencing, statistical association of individual TCRs with disease status, and machine learning. In a later analysis, previously published TCR beta repertoires from 666 donors were re-analyzed and high-resolution HLA genotyping was added so that TCR occurrence patterns could be studied. Rather than drawing on any new phenotypic data, the later analysis identified candidate immune exposures from TCR beta sequences and the way those sequences occurred across donors. An earlier analysis of 587 of the donors used high-throughput TCR beta sequencing to judge whether each TCR beta V gene segment behaved as functional or pseudogenic. Donor age, sex, ethnicity and CMV serostatus were compiled together with the repertoire data. Genome-wide SNP genotypes for about 65% of the 666 donors were used in a later genetic analysis, which treated that subset as a discovery cohort. Every discovery cohort repertoire had been produced on one sequencing platform. HLA typing covered class I and class II loci at four-digit resolution. Typing coverage differed by locus: A, B, C, DRB1 and DQB1 were typed in about 629-640 donors, DQA1 in about 550, DPA1 in nearly 610, and DPB1 in just under 490. Roughly 5 DR-DQ haplotypes were handled as single units for association and clustering, since linkage in the cohort was strong. Among around 400 genotyped donors of the cohort, an average of approximately 240,000 unique TCR beta nucleotide sequences was sequenced per donor, of which about 19% were non-productive.

Library generation was performed with the immunoSEQ multiplex PCR assay. A mixture of 60 forward primers for TCR Vbeta segments and 13 reverse primers for TCR Jbeta segments was used in the multiplex PCR. A multiplex PCR assay on genomic DNA amplified the CDR3 region of rearranged TCR beta genes. The amplified TCR beta libraries were sequenced on the Illumina HiSeq System as 87-base-pair reads. In the authors' own workflow: In a later analysis, roughly 80 million unique TCR beta chains were counted across the 650 to 750 repertoires, and approximately 11 million of these chains were shared by at least two donors. A nearest-neighbor algorithm error-corrected the raw reads and collapsed the reads into unique sequences, merging closely related sequences to remove PCR and sequencing errors. V, D and J gene segments were assigned by aligning CDR3 sequences to IMGT reference sequences. For a sequence to be retained, a match of at least six nucleotides was required to both a V gene segment and a J gene segment. A rearrangement counted as productive if the CDR3 had no stop codons and remained in frame with V and J, and every other rearrangement counted as non-productive. Following IMGT convention, CDR3 was defined as the stretch from the second conserved V-encoded cysteine up to the conserved J-encoded phenylalanine. The earlier analysis of a few hundred of the donors excluded any sequence lacking an unambiguous match to a single V gene segment. In an earlier analysis of 587 of the donors, V segments were called functional above 56.7% productive rearrangements and were called segregating when the between-donor standard deviation exceeded 5%. To diagnose cytomegalovirus status from the catalog of TCR beta chain sequences, a statistical classification framework was built. A later analysis assigned V and J genes by comparing TCR nucleotide sequences with IMGT/GENE-DB human TR gene sequences. The TCRdist pipeline was used in a later analysis to assign CDR3 sequences and most-parsimonious VDJ recombination scenarios. In a later analysis, each TCR beta chain was defined by its CDR3 amino acid sequence together with its V-gene family, and reads without a unique V-gene family were excluded. To address suspected cross-contamination and a sequencing artifact, a later analysis removed roughly 640 highly shared, low-generation-probability nucleotide sequences. For each public chain, a later analysis derived a clonal expansion index from normalized ranks of inferred template counts within each repertoire. In a later analysis, generation probabilities were computed using a VDJ recombination model fitted to out-of-frame rearrangements, and the results were checked against IGoR. A later analysis scored TCR-TCR, TCR-HLA and TCR-CMV co-occurrence with hypergeometric tests, applying a repertoire-size bias correction to TCR pairs. False discovery rates were estimated in a later analysis by permuting HLA or CMV assignments 20 times. In a later analysis, co-occurring TCRs were grouped using DBSCAN, and TCRdist sequence similarity was added for clustering within HLA-allele-positive subsets. Repertoires with fewer than 30,000 or more than 120,000 public chains were left out of co-occurrence clustering, as were five repertoires with anomalous nucleotide sharing. TCRdb's version of the immuneACCESS table is confined to in-frame rearrangements and falls short of the full clone set. An unresolved V gene accounts for under half of the shortfall where checked; the remainder is of unknown origin. The V and J calls and clone size are taken from that table; D and trimming were inferred from the DNA. The table for this sample lists about 180,000 clones; 75% to 85% of them were counted only once. The top ten hold around 1.6% of the sample.

From its cysteine to its phenylalanine, the CDR3 spans 13 amino acids. The CDR3 DNA has 39 bases and is translated from base 1. Based on the germline V gene, the CDR1 and CDR2 sequences are SGHTA and FQGNSA. Trimming takes 4 bases off V and 6 bases off J; junction bases not matched to a gene: 4. The cohort was made up of around 720 healthy bone marrow donors. All cohort members were sampled while nominally healthy, although unrecorded immune exposures were likely present. The donor was CMV seronegative and belonged to the group of more than 300 seronegative cohort members. Every donor gave a peripheral blood sample, and the peripheral blood mononuclear cells from that sample were used for TCR beta sequencing. Genomic DNA was extracted from the blood cell samples with the Qiagen DNeasy Blood Extraction Kit. Broader findings and caveats from the paper: It was suggested by the authors that the approach could potentially be generalized to other disease states and immunological phenotypes. An earlier analysis of approximately 530 of the donors showed that most TCR beta V segments appeared in productive rearrangements either about 90% or about 30% of the time, which broadly matched IMGT annotations. When HLA alleles, especially DR and DQ, strongly co-occurred, TCR associations were difficult to assign to individual alleles. In this cohort, only TCR beta chains were sequenced, and detectable features were limited by the absence of alpha or paired-chain data. Several of the top co-occurrence clusters appeared to be linked to parvovirus B19, influenza, CMV and Epstein-Barr virus, according to a later analysis. A further reported finding was that TCR beta sequences accurately predicted the HLA-A and HLA-B alleles for most subjects in the first cohort. A cluster of highly shared sequence variants was judged likely to be a technical artifact of the sequencing pipeline. Across donors, most TCR sequences were observed very rarely, whereas some public TCRs were present in many individuals. Presence/absence analyses assumed roughly uniform sequencing depth across donors, an assumption that may not hold. In a later genetic analysis, fewer N-insertions in productive TCRs were reported among donors in an Asian-associated ancestry cluster than the approximately 710-donor mean. Because counts were too low, about 18 rarely observed V segments, including chromosome 9 orphons, were left out of the earlier analysis of some 600 of the donors. In vitro tests confirmed that three of the cytomegalovirus-associated TCR beta chains recognize cytomegalovirus antigens. In a later analysis, most CMV-associated TCR beta chains were found to appear HLA-restricted, with HLA associations seemingly driven largely by CMV exposure. For the cohort, immune exposure information was limited to CMV serostatus. A later analysis found that HLA-associated TCR beta chains were more clonally expanded and had lower generation probabilities than equally common non-associated chains. The classifier was reported to diagnose cytomegalovirus status with high specificity and sensitivity in both the original and validation cohorts. Specific HLA alleles were associated with 16,951 TCR beta sequences at a false discovery rate of 0.05 in a later analysis. The 87-base-pair reads could not distinguish some IMGT-functional V segments, including TRBV6-2 and TRBV6-3, so those segments were excluded. In a later analysis, TCR association rates were found to vary across HLA loci, with the most associated TCRs seen for DRB1 alleles and the fewest for HLA-C alleles. Correlated functional status among segregating V segments might be attributable to linkage disequilibrium, but an unknown experimental factor could not be ruled out. In the study, roughly 160 TCR beta chains were listed as associated with cytomegalovirus. A later genetic analysis associated a missense DCLRE1C variant with V-gene and J-gene trimming of TCR beta chains, and an independent cohort replicated the association. Because some donors lacked HLA typing at each locus, the association tests relied only on the typed subset.

Sequenced material: PBMCs. Recombination linked TRBV7-2 to TRBJ2-7, with 9 junctional bases fitting TRBD1. The receptor was isolated from a man between 18 and 35 years old in good health and CMV-seronegative. The nucleotide sequence reads TGTGCCAGCAGCTCACAGGGGGCGGGCGAGCAGTACTTC. Translated, this is CASSSQGAGEQYF.